A selection of T cell receptor beta chains follows, all from one sample in a study of T cells after yellow fever vaccination. TCRdb analysed the 5' RACE reads with MiXCR anew, one entry per CDR3 protein. The data show some 560,000 distinct CDR3 sequences, around 16% seen once. Here the sequenced sample was PBMCs, taken 5 days after the first yellow fever vaccination. These receptors were collected from a young man who received the YFV17D yellow fever vaccine. The CDR3 runs from the conserved cysteine through the conserved F or W. D genes are given only for firm matches. Only some rows state a clone size, as once, few, many or a class for expanded clones.

CDR3	DNA	size	V	J	D
CASSDTGFRDGYTF	TGTGCCAGCAGTGACACAGGCTTCCGAGATGGCTACACCTTC	-	TRBV6-2/TRBV6-3	TRBJ1-2	-
CASSPRPSAGWLFF	TGTGCCAGCAGTCCACGGCCTTCAGCGGGGTGGCTGTTTTTT	many	TRBV6-1	TRBJ2-2	TRBD2
CASSIDPPSIGGRTEAFF	TGTGCCAGTAGTATAGATCCCCCATCGATCGGGGGTCGGACTGAAGCTTTCTTT	-	TRBV19	TRBJ1-1	-
CASSLLGRDGNTDTQYF	TGTGCCAGCAGCTTGTTGGGCCGGGACGGAAACACAGATACGCAGTATTTT	-	TRBV5-8	TRBJ2-3	-
CASSHLSSAPYEQYF	TGCGCCAGCAGCCACCTGTCGTCCGCACCCTACGAGCAGTACTTC	many	TRBV4-1	TRBJ2-7	-
CASSYEMGGANVLTF	TGTGCCAGCAGCTATGAGATGGGTGGGGCCAACGTCCTGACTTTC	-	TRBV12-3/TRBV12-4	TRBJ2-6	-
CASSLLAVNTGELFF	TGTGCCAGCAGCCTACTAGCGGTCAACACCGGGGAGCTGTTTTTT	few	TRBV7-3	TRBJ2-2	TRBD2
CSATGGGTGELFF	TGCAGTGCTACCGGCGGGGGGACCGGGGAGCTGTTTTTT	-	TRBV20-1	TRBJ2-2	TRBD2
CASSPGTGGQNEQYF	TGTGCCAGCTCACCCGGGACAGGGGGCCAAAACGAGCAGTACTTC	few	TRBV18	TRBJ2-7	TRBD1
CASSGTEADTQYF	TGTGCCAGCAGCGGGACAGAGGCAGATACGCAGTATTTT	-	TRBV5-4	TRBJ2-3	TRBD1
CASSQGGGNTEAFF	TGTGCCAGCAGCCAAGGCGGAGGGAACACTGAAGCTTTCTTT	many	TRBV3-1	TRBJ1-1	-
CASSKTERNTGELFF	TGTGCCAGCAGCAAGACAGAGCGAAACACCGGGGAGCTGTTTTTT	-	TRBV21-1	TRBJ2-2	-
CASSDVPDSEQFF	TGTGCCAGCAGTGACGTTCCAGACAGTGAGCAGTTCTTC	few	TRBV2	TRBJ2-1	-
CATKDPNSPLHF	TGTGCCACCAAGGACCCAAATTCACCCCTCCACTTT	-	TRBV6-5	TRBJ1-6	-
CASSRPEMRADTQYF	TGTGCCAGCAGTAGACCCGAGATGCGGGCAGATACGCAGTATTTT	-	TRBV6-1	TRBJ2-3	-
CASSHNVSPLHF	TGCGCCAGCAGCCACAACGTTTCACCCCTCCACTTT	-	TRBV4-1	TRBJ1-6	-
CASSYRQGLFLETQYF	TGTGCCAGCAGTTACCGTCAAGGACTATTCCTGGAGACCCAGTACTTC	few	TRBV6-2/TRBV6-3	TRBJ2-5	-
CASSEGMGTDTQYF	TGTGCCAGCAGTGAGGGTATGGGCACAGATACGCAGTATTTT	-	TRBV25-1	TRBJ2-3	-
CASSPDTVAGLFGELFF	TGTGCCAGCAGCCCAGACACAGTAGCGGGCCTCTTCGGGGAGCTGTTTTTT	few	TRBV9	TRBJ2-2	TRBD2
CASSEPGHIYEQYF	TGTGCCAGCTCGGAGCCGGGACATATCTACGAGCAGTACTTC	few	TRBV12-3/TRBV12-4	TRBJ2-7	-
CASSFLAGNTGELFF	TGTGCCAGCAGCTTCCTAGCTGGGAACACCGGGGAGCTGTTTTTT	-	TRBV7-2	TRBJ2-2	-
CASSPDRDIQDQYF	TGTGCCAGCAGTCCGGACAGGGACATCCAGGATCAGTATTTT	-	TRBV12-3/TRBV12-4	TRBJ2-3	TRBD1
CASSRPGRGNQETQYF	TGCGCCAGCAGCCGCCCTGGGCGGGGAAACCAAGAGACCCAGTACTTC	-	TRBV4-1	TRBJ2-5	-
CASSQDFRGDRDTQYF	TGTGCCAGCAGTCAGGACTTCAGGGGGGACCGAGATACGCAGTATTTT	-	TRBV6-4	TRBJ2-3	-
CASSLRTENTGELFF	TGTGCCAGCAGCTTACGGACAGAAAACACCGGGGAGCTGTTTTTT	many	TRBV7-2	TRBJ2-2	-
CASSAAGGLNTEAFF	TGCGCCAGCAGCGCCGCGGGGGGCCTTAACACTGAAGCTTTCTTT	-	TRBV5-1	TRBJ1-1	-
CASSLSIYEQYF	TGTGCCAGCAGCTTATCTATTTACGAGCAGTACTTC	many	TRBV7-8	TRBJ2-7	-
CASSTGLSYNEQFF	TGTGCCAGCAGTACGGGTCTTTCCTACAATGAGCAGTTCTTC	-	TRBV7-9	TRBJ2-1	-
CASSQAPGGLSPLHF	TGCGCCAGCAGCCAAGCGCCCGGTGGCCTCTCACCCCTCCACTTT	once	TRBV4-3	TRBJ1-6	-
CASSVTSSGEQFF	TGTGCCAGCAGTGTAACTAGCTCCGGTGAGCAGTTCTTC	few	TRBV12-3/TRBV12-4	TRBJ2-1	-
CASSFGVPSNQPQHF	TGTGCCAGCAGTTTCGGAGTCCCGAGCAATCAGCCCCAGCATTTT	few	TRBV12-3/TRBV12-4	TRBJ1-5	-
CASSLGTGLEQYF	TGTGCCAGCAGCCTGGGGACAGGGCTCGAGCAGTACTTC	few	TRBV13	TRBJ2-7	TRBD1
CASSQDWMAGRSGNTIYF	TGCGCCAGCAGCCAAGATTGGATGGCCGGGCGCTCTGGAAACACCATATATTTT	-	TRBV4-3	TRBJ1-3	-
CASSVGTIAEAFF	TGCGCCAGCAGCGTCGGGACGATCGCTGAAGCTTTCTTT	-	TRBV5-1	TRBJ1-1	-
CASSQDLNTEKEQGVHF	TGCGCCAGCAGCCAAGATCTCAACACCGAAAAGGAACAGGGCGTCCACTTT	-	TRBV4-3	TRBJ1-6	-
CASIRTGRAGELFF	TGTGCCAGCATCCGGACAGGGAGGGCCGGGGAGCTGTTTTTT	-	TRBV5-4	TRBJ2-2	-
CASSLQAGVGGELFF	TGTGCCAGCAGCTTGCAGGCAGGAGTGGGCGGGGAGCTGTTTTTT	few	TRBV7-9	TRBJ2-2	-
CASSSTGSRRRGDYNEQFF	TGTGCCAGCAGCTCGACGGGGTCCCGTCGTCGGGGGGACTACAATGAGCAGTTCTTC	-	TRBV11-1	TRBJ2-1	TRBD2
CASSMRITDTQYF	TGTGCCAGTAGTATGCGGATCACAGATACGCAGTATTTT	-	TRBV19	TRBJ2-3	-
CASSFVQTYNSPLHF	TGTGCCAGCAGCTTCGTGCAAACCTATAATTCACCCCTCCACTTT	-	TRBV11-2	TRBJ1-6	-
CASSWTPNTEAFF	TGTGCCAGCAGCTGGACACCCAACACTGAAGCTTTCTTT	many	TRBV7-3	TRBJ1-1	-
CASSQEGFPGISDEQYF	TGCGCCAGCAGCCAAGAAGGGTTCCCAGGGATCAGCGACGAGCAGTACTTC	-	TRBV4-3	TRBJ2-7	-
CASSQVGTADGYTF	TGTGCCAGCAGCCAAGTAGGGACGGCCGATGGCTACACCTTC	-	TRBV4-2	TRBJ1-2	-
CASSPIGQGINYGYTF	TGCGCCAGCAGCCCCATAGGACAGGGCATTAACTATGGCTACACCTTC	-	TRBV4-1	TRBJ1-2	TRBD1
CSVDLAGLTDTQYF	TGCAGCGTTGACCTAGCGGGGTTGACAGATACGCAGTATTTT	-	TRBV29-1	TRBJ2-3	TRBD2
CASRSSGVGAEAFF	TGTGCCAGCAGATCATCAGGGGTAGGCGCTGAAGCTTTCTTT	few	TRBV11-2	TRBJ1-1	-
CASSLVDGDSPLHF	TGTGCCAGCAGCTTAGTAGATGGGGATTCACCCCTCCACTTT	-	TRBV7-9	TRBJ1-6	-
CASSLGDGRAYEQYF	TGCGCCAGCAGCTTAGGGGACGGACGGGCCTACGAGCAGTACTTC	-	TRBV5-1	TRBJ2-7	-
CATILEARANTEAFF	TGTGCCACCATACTGGAGGCGCGTGCGAACACTGAAGCTTTCTTT	-	TRBV28	TRBJ1-1	-
CATSRGSGEQFF	TGTGCCACCAGCAGGGGTTCCGGTGAGCAGTTCTTC	-	TRBV15	TRBJ2-1	-
CSATPVLIGQPQHF	TGCAGTGCTACCCCGGTTCTGATAGGTCAGCCCCAGCATTTT	-	TRBV20-1	TRBJ1-5	-
CASSDRYYGYTF	TGTGCCAGCAGTGACCGCTACTATGGCTACACCTTC	many	TRBV27	TRBJ1-2	-
CASSPKWSGAGQETQYF	TGCGCCAGCAGCCCTAAGTGGAGTGGAGCGGGCCAAGAGACCCAGTACTTC	-	TRBV4-1	TRBJ2-5	-
CASSPQEWRAGELFF	TGCGCCAGCAGCCCACAGGAGTGGCGTGCCGGGGAGCTGTTTTTT	few	TRBV4-1	TRBJ2-2	-
CAISTGHTQYF	TGTGCCATCAGCACGGGACATACGCAGTATTTT	few	TRBV10-3	TRBJ2-3	-